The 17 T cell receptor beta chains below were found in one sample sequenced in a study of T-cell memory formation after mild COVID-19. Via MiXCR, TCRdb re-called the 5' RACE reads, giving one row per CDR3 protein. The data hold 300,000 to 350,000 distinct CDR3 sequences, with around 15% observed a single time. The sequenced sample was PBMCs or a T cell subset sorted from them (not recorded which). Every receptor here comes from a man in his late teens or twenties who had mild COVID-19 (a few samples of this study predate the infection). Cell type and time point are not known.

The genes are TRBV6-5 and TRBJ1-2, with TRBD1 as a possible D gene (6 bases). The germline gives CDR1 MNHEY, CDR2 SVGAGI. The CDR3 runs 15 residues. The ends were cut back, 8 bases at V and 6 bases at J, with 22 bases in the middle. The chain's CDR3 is CASLPGWGRYDGYTF. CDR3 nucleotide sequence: TGTGCCAGCCTCCCTGGGTGGGGGCGGTATGATGGCTACACCTTC.

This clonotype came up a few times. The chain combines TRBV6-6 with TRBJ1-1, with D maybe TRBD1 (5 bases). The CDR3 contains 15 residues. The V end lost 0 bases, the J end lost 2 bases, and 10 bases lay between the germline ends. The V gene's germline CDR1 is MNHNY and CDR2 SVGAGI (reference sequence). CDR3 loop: CASSYSGGGNTEAFF. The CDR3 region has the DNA TGTGCCAGCAGTTACTCAGGCGGGGGAAACACTGAAGCTTTCTTT.

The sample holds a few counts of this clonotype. The CDR3 region is CASSPRQDWGVAFF. The CDR3 DNA reads as TGTGCCAGCAGTCCCCGACAAGACTGGGGAGTAGCTTTCTTT. The J gene is TRBJ1-1, the V gene TRBV12-3 or TRBV12-4, with unresolved D. The ends were cut back, 5 bases at V and 10 bases at J, with 20 bases in the middle. The CDR3 has 14 amino acids.

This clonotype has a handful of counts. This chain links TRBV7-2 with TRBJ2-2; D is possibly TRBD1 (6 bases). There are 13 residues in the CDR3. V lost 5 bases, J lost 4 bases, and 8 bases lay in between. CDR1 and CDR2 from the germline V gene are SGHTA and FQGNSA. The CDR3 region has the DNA TGTGCCAGCAGCAGGGGGATCACCGGGGAGCTGTTTTTT. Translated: CASSRGITGELFF. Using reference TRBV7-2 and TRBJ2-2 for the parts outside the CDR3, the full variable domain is GAGVSQSPSNKVTEKGKDVELRCDPISGHTALYWYRQSLGQGLEFLIYFQGNSAPDKSGLPSDRFSAERTGGSVSTLTIQRTQQEDSAVYLCASSRGITGELFFGEGSRLTVL.

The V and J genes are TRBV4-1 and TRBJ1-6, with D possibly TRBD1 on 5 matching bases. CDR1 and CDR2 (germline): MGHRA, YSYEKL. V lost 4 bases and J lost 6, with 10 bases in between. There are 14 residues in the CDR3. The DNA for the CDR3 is TGCGCCAGCAGCCGGGGACGGTTTAATTCACCCCTCCACTTT. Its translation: CASSRGRFNSPLHF.

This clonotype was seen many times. The CDR3 region has the DNA TGTGCCAGCAAAAGACTAGCCTCGCGTTTAGATACGCAGTATTTT. This translates into CASKRLASRLDTQYF. J is TRBJ2-3 and V is TRBV2, with TRBD2 matching over 7 bases. The J segment lost 5 bases and the V segment lost 7 bases, leaving 12 bases of the junction unmatched. The germline gives CDR1 SNHLY, CDR2 FYNNEI. This CDR3 has 15 amino acids.

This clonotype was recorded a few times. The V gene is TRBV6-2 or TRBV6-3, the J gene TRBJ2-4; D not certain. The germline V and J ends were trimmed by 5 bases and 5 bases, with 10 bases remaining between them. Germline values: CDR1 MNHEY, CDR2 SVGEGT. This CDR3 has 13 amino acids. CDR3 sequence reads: CASSQGWENIQYF. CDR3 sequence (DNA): TGTGCCAGCAGTCAAGGGTGGGAAAACATTCAGTACTTC.

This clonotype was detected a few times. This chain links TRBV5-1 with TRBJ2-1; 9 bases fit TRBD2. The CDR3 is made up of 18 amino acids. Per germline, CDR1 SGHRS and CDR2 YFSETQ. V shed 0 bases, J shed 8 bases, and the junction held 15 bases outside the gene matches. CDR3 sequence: CASSLEERGASSRDEQFF. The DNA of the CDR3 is TGCGCCAGCAGCTTGGAGGAGCGGGGGGCCTCGTCGCGCGATGAGCAGTTCTTC.

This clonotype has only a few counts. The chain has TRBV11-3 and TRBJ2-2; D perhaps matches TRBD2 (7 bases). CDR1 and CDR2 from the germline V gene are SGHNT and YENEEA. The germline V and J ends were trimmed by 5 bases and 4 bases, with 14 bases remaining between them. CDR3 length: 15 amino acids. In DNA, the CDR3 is TGTGCCAGCAGCCCGGAGGGGGGGATCACCGGGGAGCTGTTTTTT. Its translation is CASSPEGGITGELFF.

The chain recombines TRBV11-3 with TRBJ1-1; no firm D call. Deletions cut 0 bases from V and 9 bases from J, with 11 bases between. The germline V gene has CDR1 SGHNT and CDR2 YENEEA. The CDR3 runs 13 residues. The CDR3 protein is CASSLDPGSKAFF. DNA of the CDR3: TGTGCCAGCAGCTTAGATCCGGGTTCAAAAGCTTTCTTT.

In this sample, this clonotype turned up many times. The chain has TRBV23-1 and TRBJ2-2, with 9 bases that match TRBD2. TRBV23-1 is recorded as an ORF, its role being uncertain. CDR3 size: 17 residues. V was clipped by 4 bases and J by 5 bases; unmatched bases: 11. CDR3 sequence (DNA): TGCGCCAGCAGTCCGTCCCCCGGACTAGCGAGAACCGGGGAGCTGTTTTTT. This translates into CASSPSPGLARTGELFF.

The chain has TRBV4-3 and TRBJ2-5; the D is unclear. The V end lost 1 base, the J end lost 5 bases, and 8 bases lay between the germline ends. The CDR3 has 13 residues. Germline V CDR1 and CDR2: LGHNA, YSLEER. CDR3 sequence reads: CASSQGVKETQYF. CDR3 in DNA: TGCGCCAGCAGCCAAGGGGTCAAGGAGACCCAGTACTTC.

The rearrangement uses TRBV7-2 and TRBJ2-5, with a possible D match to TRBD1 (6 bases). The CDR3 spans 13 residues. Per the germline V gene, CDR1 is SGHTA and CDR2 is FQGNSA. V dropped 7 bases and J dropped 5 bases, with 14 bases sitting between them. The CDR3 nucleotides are TGTGCCAGCACCTCTCAGGGGAGTGAGACCCAGTACTTC. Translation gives CASTSQGSETQYF.

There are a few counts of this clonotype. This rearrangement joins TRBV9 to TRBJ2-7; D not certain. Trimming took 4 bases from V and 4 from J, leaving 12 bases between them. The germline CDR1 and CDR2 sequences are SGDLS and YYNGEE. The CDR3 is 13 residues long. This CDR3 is CASSTDPSYEQYF. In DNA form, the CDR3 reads TGTGCCAGCAGCACAGACCCCAGTTACGAGCAGTACTTC.

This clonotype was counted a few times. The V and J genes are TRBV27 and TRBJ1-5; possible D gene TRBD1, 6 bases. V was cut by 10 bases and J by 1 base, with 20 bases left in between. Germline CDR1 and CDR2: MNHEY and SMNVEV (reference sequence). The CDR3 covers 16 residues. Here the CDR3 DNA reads TGTGCCACCAAACAAATGGGGGGCGTCAGCAATCAGCCCCAGCATTTT. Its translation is CATKQMGGVSNQPQHF.

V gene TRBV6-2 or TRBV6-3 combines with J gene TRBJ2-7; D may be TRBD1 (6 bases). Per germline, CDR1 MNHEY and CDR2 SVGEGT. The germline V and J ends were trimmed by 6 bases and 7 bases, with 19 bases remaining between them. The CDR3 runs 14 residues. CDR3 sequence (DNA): TGTGCCAGCAGCGTCACCCGGGACATAGGGGAGCAGTACGTC. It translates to CASSVTRDIGEQYV.

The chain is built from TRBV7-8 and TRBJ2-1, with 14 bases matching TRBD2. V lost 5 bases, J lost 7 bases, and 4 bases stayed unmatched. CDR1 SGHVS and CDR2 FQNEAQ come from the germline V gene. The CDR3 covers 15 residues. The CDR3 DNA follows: TGTGCCAGCAGCACCCGGACTAGCGGGGGGAATGAGCAGTTCTTC. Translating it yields CASSTRTSGGNEQFF.